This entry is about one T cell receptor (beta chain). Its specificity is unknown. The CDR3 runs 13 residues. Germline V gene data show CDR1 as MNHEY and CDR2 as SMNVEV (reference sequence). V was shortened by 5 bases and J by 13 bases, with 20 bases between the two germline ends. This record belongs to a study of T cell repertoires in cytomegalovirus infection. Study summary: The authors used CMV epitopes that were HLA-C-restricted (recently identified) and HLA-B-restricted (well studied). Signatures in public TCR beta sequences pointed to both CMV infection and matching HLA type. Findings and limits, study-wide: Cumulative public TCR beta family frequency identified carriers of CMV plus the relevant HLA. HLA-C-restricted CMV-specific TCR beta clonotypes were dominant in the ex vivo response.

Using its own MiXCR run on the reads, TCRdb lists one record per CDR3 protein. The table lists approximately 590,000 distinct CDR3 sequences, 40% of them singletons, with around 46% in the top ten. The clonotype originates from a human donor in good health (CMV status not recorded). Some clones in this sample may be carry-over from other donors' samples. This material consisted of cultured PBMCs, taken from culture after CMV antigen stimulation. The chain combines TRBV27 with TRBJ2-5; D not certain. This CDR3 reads CASSPSPTAPLYF. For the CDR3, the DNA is TGTGCCAGCAGTCCCTCCCCCACCGCCCCACTGTACTTC.